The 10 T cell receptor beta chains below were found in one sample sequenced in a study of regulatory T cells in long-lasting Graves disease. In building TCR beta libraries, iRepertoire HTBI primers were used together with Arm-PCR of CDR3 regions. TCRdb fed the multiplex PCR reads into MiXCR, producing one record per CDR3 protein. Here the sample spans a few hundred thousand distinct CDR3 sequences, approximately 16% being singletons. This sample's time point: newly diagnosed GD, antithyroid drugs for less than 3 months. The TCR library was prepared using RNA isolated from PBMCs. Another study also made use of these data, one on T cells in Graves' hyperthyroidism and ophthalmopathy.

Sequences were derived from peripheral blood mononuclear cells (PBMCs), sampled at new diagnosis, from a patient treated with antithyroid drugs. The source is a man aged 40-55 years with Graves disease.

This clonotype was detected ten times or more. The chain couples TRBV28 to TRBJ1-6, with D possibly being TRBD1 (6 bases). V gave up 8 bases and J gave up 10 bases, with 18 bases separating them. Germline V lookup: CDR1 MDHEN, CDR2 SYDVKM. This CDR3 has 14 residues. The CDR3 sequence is CASVLGGAGSPLHF. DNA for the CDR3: TGTGCCAGCGTACTGGGGGGGGCTGGGTCACCCCTCCACTTT. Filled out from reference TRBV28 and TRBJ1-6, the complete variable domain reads DVKVTQSSRYLVKRTGEKVFLECVQDMDHENMFWYRQDPGLGLRLIYFSYDVKMKEKGDIPEGYSVSREKKERFSLILESASTNQTSMYLCASVLGGAGSPLHFGNGTRLTVT.

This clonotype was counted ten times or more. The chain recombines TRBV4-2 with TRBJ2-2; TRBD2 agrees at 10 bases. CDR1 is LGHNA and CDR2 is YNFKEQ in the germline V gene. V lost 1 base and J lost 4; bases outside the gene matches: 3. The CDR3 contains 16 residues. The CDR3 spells CASSQGSGGATGELFF. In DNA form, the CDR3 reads TGTGCCAGCAGCCAAGGGAGCGGGGGGGCCACCGGGGAGCTGTTTTTT.

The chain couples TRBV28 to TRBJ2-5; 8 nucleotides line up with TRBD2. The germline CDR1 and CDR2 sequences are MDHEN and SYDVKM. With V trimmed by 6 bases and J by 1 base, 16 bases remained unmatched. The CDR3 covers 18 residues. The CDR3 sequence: CASSMTPGGAGPQETQYF. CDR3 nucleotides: TGTGCCAGCAGCATGACGCCCGGGGGGGCCGGACCCCAAGAGACCCAGTACTTC.

The CDR3 DNA is TGCAGTGCTAGGGGGGTACTGGGCAATCAGCCCCAGCATTTT. Translation: CSARGVLGNQPQHF. This sequence joins TRBV20-1 and TRBJ1-5; D is perhaps TRBD1 (5 bases). The CDR3 extends over 14 amino acids. Germline loops: CDR1 DFQATT, CDR2 SNEGSKA (reference sequence). The V and J ends lost 3 bases and 2 bases respectively, with 11 bases between them.

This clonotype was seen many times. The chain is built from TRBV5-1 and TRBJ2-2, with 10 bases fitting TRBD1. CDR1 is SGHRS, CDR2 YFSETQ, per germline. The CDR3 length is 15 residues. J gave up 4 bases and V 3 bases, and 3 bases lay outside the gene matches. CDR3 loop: CASSSRDRGTGELFF. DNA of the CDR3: TGCGCCAGCAGCTCCCGGGACAGGGGCACCGGGGAGCTGTTTTTT.

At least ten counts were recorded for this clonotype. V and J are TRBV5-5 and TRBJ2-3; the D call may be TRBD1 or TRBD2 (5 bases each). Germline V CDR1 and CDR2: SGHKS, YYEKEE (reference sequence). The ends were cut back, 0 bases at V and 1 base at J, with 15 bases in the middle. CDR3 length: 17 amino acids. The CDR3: CASSLGDLGFGTDTQYF. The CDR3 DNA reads TGTGCCAGCAGCTTGGGGGACCTCGGGTTCGGCACAGATACGCAGTATTTT.

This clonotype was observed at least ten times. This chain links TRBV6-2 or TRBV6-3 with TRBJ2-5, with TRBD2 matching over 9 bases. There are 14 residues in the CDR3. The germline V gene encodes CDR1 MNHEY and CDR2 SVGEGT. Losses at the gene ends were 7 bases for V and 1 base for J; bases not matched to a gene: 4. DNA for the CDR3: TGTGCCAGCAAGAGCGGGGGGTTCCAAGAGACCCAGTACTTC. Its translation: CASKSGGFQETQYF.

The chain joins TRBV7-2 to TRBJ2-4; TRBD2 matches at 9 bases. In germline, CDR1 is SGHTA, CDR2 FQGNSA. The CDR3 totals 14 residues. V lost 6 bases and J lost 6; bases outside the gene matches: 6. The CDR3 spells CASSYLAGRNIQYF. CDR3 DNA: TGTGCCAGCAGTTACCTAGCGGGGAGAAACATTCAGTACTTC.

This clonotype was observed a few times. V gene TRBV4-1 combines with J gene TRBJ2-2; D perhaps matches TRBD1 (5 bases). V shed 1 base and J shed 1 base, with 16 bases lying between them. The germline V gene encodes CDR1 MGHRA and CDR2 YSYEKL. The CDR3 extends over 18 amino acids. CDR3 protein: CASSQAPRARENTGELFF. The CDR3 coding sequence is TGCGCCAGCAGCCAAGCCCCGCGTGCCAGGGAGAACACCGGGGAGCTGTTTTTT.

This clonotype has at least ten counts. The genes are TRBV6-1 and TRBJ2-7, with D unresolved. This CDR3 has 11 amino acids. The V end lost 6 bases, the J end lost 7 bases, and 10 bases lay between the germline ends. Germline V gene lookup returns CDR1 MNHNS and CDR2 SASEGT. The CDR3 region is CASSQALEQYF. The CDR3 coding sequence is TGTGCCAGCAGCCAGGCCCTGGAGCAGTACTTC.